This T cell receptor (beta chain) originates from a study of technical replicates of blood from several donors. Profiling relied on immunoSEQ multiplex PCR, and the TCRdb table lists in-frame clones only, not all of them. The sample gives tens of thousands of clones, roughly 94% of which show up once; 0.38% is in the top ten. CDR1 and CDR2 (germline): MNHEY, SVGAGI. V was pared by 8 bases and J by 0 bases, with 15 bases between. The CDR3 covers 15 residues. The rearrangement links TRBV6-5 to TRBJ2-3, with D tentatively TRBD2 (6 bases). Sequenced input: T cells isolated from PBMCs. This TCR came from a human donor in good health. The CDR3 spells CASGWTGVSTDTQYF. The CDR3 DNA follows: TGTGCCAGCGGTTGGACGGGAGTAAGCACAGATACGCAGTATTTT.